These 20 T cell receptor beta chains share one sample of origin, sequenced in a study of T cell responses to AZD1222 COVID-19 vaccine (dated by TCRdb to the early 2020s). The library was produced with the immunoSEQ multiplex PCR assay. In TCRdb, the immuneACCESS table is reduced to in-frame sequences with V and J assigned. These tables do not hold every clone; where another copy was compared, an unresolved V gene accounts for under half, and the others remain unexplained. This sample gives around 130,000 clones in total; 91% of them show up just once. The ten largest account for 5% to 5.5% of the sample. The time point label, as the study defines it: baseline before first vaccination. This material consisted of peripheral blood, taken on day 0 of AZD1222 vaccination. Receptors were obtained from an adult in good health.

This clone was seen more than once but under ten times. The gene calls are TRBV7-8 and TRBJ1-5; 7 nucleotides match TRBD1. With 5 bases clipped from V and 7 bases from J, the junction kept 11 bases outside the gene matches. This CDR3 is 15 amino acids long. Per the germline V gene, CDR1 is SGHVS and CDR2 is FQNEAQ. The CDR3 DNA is TGTGCCAGCAGCGCTCTACAGGGGCCGGCACAGCCCCAGCATTTT. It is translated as CASSALQGPAQPQHF.

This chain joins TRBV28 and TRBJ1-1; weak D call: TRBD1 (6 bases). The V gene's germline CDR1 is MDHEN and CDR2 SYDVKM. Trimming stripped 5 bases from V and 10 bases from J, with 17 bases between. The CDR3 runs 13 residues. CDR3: CASSTLNRVTAFF. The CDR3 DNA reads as TGTGCCAGCAGTACTCTGAACAGGGTGACAGCTTTCTTT. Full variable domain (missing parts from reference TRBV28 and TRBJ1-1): DVKVTQSSRYLVKRTGEKVFLECVQDMDHENMFWYRQDPGLGLRLIYFSYDVKMKEKGDIPEGYSVSREKKERFSLILESASTNQTSMYLCASSTLNRVTAFFGQGTRLTVV.

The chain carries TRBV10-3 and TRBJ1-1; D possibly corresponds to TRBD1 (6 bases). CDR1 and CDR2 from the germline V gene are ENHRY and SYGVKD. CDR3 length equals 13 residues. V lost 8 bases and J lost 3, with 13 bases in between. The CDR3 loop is CAIAGAGDTEAFF. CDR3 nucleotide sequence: TGTGCCATCGCAGGGGCAGGGGACACTGAAGCTTTCTTT.

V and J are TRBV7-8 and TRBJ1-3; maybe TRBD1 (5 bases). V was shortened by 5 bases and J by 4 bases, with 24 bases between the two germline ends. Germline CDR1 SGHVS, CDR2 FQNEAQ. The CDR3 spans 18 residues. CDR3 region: CASSIGGVGGILGNTIYF. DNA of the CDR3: TGTGCCAGCAGCATCGGGGGGGTGGGCGGAATCTTAGGAAACACCATATATTTT.

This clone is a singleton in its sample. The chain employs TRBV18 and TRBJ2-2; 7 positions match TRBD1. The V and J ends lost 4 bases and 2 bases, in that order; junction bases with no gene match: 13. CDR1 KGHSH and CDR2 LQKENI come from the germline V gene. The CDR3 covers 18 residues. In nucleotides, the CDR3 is TGTGCCAGCTCACTCGCCAGGGGGTCGGGACAAAACACCGGGGAGCTGTTTTTT. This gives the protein CASSLARGSGQNTGELFF.

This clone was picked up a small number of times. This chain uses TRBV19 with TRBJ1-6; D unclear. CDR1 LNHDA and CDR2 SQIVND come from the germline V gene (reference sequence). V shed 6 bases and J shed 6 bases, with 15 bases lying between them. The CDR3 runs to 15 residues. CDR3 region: CASRGSMGSNSPLHF. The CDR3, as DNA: TGTGCCAGTAGGGGGTCGATGGGATCTAATTCACCCCTCCACTTT.

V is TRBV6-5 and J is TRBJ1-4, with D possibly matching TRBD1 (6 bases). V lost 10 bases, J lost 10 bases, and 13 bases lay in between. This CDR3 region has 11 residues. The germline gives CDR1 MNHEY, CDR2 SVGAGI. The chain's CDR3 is CATMDSGKLFF. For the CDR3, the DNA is TGTGCCACCATGGACAGCGGAAAACTGTTTTTT.

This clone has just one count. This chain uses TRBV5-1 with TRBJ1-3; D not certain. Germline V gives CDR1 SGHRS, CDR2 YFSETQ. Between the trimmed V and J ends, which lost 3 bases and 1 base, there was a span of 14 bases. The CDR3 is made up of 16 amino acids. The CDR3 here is CASSYGGSRSGNTIYF. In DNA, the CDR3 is TGCGCCAGCAGCTACGGAGGCTCCCGTTCTGGAAACACCATATATTTT. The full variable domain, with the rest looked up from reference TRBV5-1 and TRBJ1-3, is KAGVTQTPRYLIKTRGQQVTLSCSPISGHRSVSWYQQTPGQGLQFLFEYFSETQRNKGNFPGRFSGRQFSNSRSEMNVSTLELGDSALYLCASSYGGSRSGNTIYFGEGSWLTVV.

CDR3 DNA: TGTGCCAGTAGTCACTTAAGACAGTTGAACACTGAAGCTTTCTTT. The encoded protein is CASSHLRQLNTEAFF. The rearrangement links TRBV19 to TRBJ1-1, with D tentatively TRBD1 (5 bases). The CDR3 sequence is 15 residues long. Trimming removed 5 bases from V and 0 bases from J, with 13 bases in between. Germline V gives CDR1 LNHDA, CDR2 SQIVND (reference sequence).

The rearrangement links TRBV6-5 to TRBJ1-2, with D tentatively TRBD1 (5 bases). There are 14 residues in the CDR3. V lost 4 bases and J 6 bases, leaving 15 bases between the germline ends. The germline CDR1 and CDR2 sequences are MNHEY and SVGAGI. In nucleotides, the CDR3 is TGTGCCAGCAGTTCCCCCTTCAGGGAGGATGGCTACACCTTC. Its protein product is CASSSPFREDGYTF.

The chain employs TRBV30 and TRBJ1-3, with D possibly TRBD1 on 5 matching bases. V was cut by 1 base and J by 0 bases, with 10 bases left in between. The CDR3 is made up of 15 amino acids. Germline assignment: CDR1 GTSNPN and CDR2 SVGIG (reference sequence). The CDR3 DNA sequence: TGTGCCTGGAGTGGGGGACTTGCCTCTGGAAACACCATATATTTT. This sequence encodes CAWSGGLASGNTIYF.

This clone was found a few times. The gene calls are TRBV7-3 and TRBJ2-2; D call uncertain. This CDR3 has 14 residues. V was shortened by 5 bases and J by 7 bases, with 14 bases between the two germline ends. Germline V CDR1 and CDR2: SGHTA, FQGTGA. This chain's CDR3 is CASSPLGPNGELFF. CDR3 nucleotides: TGTGCCAGCAGCCCCCTAGGGCCAAACGGGGAGCTGTTTTTT. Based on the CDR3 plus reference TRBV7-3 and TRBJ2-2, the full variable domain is GAGVSQTPSNKVTEKGKYVELRCDPISGHTALYWYRQSLGQGPEFLIYFQGTGAADDSGLPNDRFFAVRPEGSVSTLKIQRTERGDSAVYLCASSPLGPNGELFFGEGSRLTVL.

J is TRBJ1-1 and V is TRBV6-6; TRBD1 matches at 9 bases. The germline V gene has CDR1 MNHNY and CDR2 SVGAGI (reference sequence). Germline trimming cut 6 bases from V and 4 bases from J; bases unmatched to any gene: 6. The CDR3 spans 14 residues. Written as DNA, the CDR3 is TGTGCCAGCAGAGGTGCGGACAGGGGCACTGAAGCTTTCTTT. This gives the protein CASRGADRGTEAFF.

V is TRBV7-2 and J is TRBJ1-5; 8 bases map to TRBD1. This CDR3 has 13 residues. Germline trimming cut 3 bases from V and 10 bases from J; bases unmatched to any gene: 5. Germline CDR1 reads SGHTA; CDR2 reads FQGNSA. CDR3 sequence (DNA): TGTGCCAGCAGCTTGGACAGGGTGAAACCCCAGCATTTT. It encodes CASSLDRVKPQHF.

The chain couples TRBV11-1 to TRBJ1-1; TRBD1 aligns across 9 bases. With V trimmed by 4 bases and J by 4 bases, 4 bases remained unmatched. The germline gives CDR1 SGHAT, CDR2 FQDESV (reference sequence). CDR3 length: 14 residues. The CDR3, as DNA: TGTGCCAGCAGCTCCTACAGGGGGCCCACTGAAGCTTTCTTT. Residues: CASSSYRGPTEAFF.

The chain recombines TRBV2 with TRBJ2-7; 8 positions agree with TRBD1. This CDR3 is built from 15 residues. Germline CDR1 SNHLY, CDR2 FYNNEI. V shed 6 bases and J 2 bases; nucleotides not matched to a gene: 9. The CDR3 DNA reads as TGTGCCAGCAGATCGGGACAGGTGAAACCCTACGAGCAGTACTTC. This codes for CASRSGQVKPYEQYF.

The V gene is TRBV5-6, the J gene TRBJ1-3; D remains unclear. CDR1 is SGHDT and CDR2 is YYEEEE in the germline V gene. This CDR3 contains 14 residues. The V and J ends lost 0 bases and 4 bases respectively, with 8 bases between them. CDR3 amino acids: CASSLEQQGNTIYF. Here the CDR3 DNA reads TGTGCCAGCAGCTTGGAACAGCAAGGAAACACCATATATTTT.

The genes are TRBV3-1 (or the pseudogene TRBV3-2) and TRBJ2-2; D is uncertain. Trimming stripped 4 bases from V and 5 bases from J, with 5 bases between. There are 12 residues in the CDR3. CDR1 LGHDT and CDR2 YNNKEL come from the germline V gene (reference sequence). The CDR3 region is CASSLSTGELFF. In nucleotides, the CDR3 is TGTGCCAGCAGCCTTTCAACCGGGGAGCTGTTTTTT.

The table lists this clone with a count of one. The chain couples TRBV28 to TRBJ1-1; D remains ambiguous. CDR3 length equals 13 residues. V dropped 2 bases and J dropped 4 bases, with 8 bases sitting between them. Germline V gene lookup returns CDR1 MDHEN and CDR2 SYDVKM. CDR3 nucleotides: TGTGCCAGCAGTTTAGGGTCCCCCACTGAAGCTTTCTTT. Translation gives CASSLGSPTEAFF.

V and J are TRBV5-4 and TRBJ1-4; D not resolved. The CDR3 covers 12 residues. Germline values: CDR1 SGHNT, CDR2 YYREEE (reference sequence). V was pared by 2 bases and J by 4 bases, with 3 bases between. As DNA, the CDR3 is TGTGCCAGCAGCTTTTTTAATGAAAAACTGTTTTTT. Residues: CASSFFNEKLFF.